This T cell receptor beta chain was recorded in a study of human T cells and chemical hapten exposure. Study-wide findings and caveats: Given that the donors had alopecia, their immune response may differ from that seen in healthy people. While controls formed fewer of them, expanded TCRs formed significantly more large CDR3 similarity clusters.

Noted time point: pre-sensitization, week 0. Treatment described: therapeutic diphenylcyclopropenone sensitization with weekly scalp DPC. Ten or more counts support this clonotype. Its antigen is unidentified. V was trimmed by 0 bases and J by 4 bases, leaving 16 bases between them. Germline CDR1 reads MGHRA; CDR2 reads YSYEKL. CDR3 length: 16 residues. Individual cDNA molecules each carried unique molecular identifiers attached by the library. TCRdb used MiXCR to reprocess the RACE reads, holding one entry per CDR3 protein. The sample lists more than 250,000 distinct CDR3 sequences; roughly 8.9% were seen once.

This sequence was found in a woman aged 40 to 50 with alopecia areata. Some clones in this sample may be carry-over from other donors' samples. The sample in question was whole blood, obtained in connection with sensitization to the hapten diphenylcyclopropenone (DPC). The chain uses TRBV4-1 and TRBJ2-7; D gene uncertain. CDR3 nucleotides: TGCGCCAGCAGCCAAGAAGGCGTTTCCCCGACTTACGAGCAGTACTTC. It encodes CASSQEGVSPTYEQYF.